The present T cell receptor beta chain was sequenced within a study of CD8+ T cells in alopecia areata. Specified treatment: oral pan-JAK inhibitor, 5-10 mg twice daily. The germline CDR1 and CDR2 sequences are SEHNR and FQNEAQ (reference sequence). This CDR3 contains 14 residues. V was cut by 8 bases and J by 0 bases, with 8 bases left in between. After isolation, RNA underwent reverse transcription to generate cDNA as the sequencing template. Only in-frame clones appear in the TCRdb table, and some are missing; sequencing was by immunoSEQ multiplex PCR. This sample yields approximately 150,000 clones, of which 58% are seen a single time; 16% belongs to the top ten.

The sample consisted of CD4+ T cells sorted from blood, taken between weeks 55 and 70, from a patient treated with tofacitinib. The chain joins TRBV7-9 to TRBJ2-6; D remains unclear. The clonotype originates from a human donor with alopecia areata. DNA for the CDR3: TGTGCCAGCTCGCCAGGCTCTGGGGCCAACGTCCTGACTTTC. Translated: CASSPGSGANVLTF.